This passage covers 27 T cell receptor beta chains from one sample sequenced in a study of blood T cell repertoires in COVID-19. Assay used: immunoSEQ multiplex PCR; TCRdb lists only in-frame clones, some missing. Found here are 150,000 to 200,000 clones, roughly 81% of them singletons; the top ten hold approximately 11%. Sequencing was carried out using peripheral blood. All receptors derive from a middle-aged woman with COVID-19, enrolled during active disease.

This chain joins TRBV4-1 and TRBJ2-1, with D perhaps TRBD2 (5 bases). This CDR3 spans 17 amino acids. The V end was cut by 0 bases, the J end by 4 bases, with 16 bases between. The V gene's germline CDR1 is MGHRA and CDR2 YSYEKL. As DNA, the CDR3 is TGCGCCAGCAGCCAAGAGGTAGCGTTTGGGATTTACAATGAGCAGTTCTTC. Protein sequence: CASSQEVAFGIYNEQFF.

The chain recombines TRBV29-1 with TRBJ2-5; 7 positions agree with TRBD2. Germline lookup yields CDR1 SQVTM and CDR2 ANQGSEA. The CDR3 is 14 residues long. V shed 6 bases and J 7 bases; nucleotides not matched to a gene: 14. Here the CDR3 reads CSVATTSSMGTQYF. DNA for the CDR3: TGCAGCGTGGCTACGACTAGCTCAATGGGGACCCAGTACTTC.

This clone was detected a few times. This chain links TRBV11-2 with TRBJ1-5; the D gene is possibly TRBD1 (6 bases). The CDR3 totals 15 residues. V lost 4 bases and J 6 bases, leaving 16 bases between the germline ends. CDR1 is SGHAT and CDR2 is FQNNGV in the germline V gene. CDR3 DNA: TGTGCCAGCAGCTGGGGGCGGGGAGGGAGTCAGCCCCAGCATTTT. It translates to CASSWGRGGSQPQHF.

Details on this clone: Other DNA sequences from this sample encode an identical CDR3 as well. The chain has TRBV3-1 (or the pseudogene TRBV3-2) and TRBJ2-7, with D tentatively TRBD2 (5 bases). This CDR3 is built from 11 residues. The V end lost 8 bases, the J end lost 2 bases, and 7 bases lay between the germline ends. Germline V gene sequence: CDR1 LGHDT, CDR2 YNNKEL (reference sequence). Here the CDR3 DNA reads TGTGCCAGCCGGGGAGCCTACGAGCAGTACTTC. Its protein product is CASRGAYEQYF.

This clone appeared a single time. The chain combines TRBV11-2 with TRBJ1-6, with D uncertain. The CDR3 is 15 residues long. CDR1 is SGHAT, CDR2 FQNNGV, per germline. Trimming took off 2 bases at V and 8 bases at J, with 13 bases between the two ends. As DNA, the CDR3 is TGTGCCAGCAGCTTACGGTGGGCAGTAGATTCACCCCTCCACTTT. The encoded protein is CASSLRWAVDSPLHF.

The rearrangement joins TRBV27 to TRBJ1-2; D possibly corresponds to TRBD1 (6 bases). The CDR3 extends over 20 amino acids. Germline V gene sequence: CDR1 MNHEY, CDR2 SMNVEV (reference sequence). V shed 0 bases and J shed 1 base, with 24 bases lying between them. This CDR3 reads CASSLSSRGIGQPLNYGYTF. Written as DNA, the CDR3 is TGTGCCAGCAGTTTATCATCTAGGGGTATAGGACAGCCTCTTAACTATGGCTACACCTTC.

This clone has a single count. The chain is built from TRBV9 and TRBJ2-5, with 15 bases aligning to TRBD2. The length of the CDR3 is 16 residues. Trimming at V came to 3 bases and at J to 2 bases, leaving 2 bases not matched to a gene. Germline V gives CDR1 SGDLS, CDR2 YYNGEE. The CDR3 nucleotides are TGTGCCAGCAGCGCCGGACTAGCGGGGGGGCAAGAGACCCAGTACTTC. Translating gives CASSAGLAGGQETQYF.

The V call is TRBV28, the J call TRBJ2-3; D remains ambiguous. The V end was cut by 4 bases, the J end by 6 bases, with 14 bases between. The germline V gene encodes CDR1 MDHEN and CDR2 SYDVKM. This CDR3 comprises 14 residues. The CDR3 loop is CASSSSPMGDTQYF. In nucleotides, the CDR3 is TGTGCCAGCAGTTCCTCACCCATGGGCGATACGCAGTATTTT.

CDR3: CASSLLERRNNEQFF. The DNA for the CDR3 is TGTGCCAGCAGTTTACTGGAGCGGAGAAACAATGAGCAGTTCTTC. The chain couples TRBV28 to TRBJ2-1, with D possibly matching TRBD2 (5 bases). This CDR3 spans 15 amino acids. V was cut by 2 bases and J by 5 bases, with 13 bases left in between. Germline V gene data show CDR1 as MDHEN and CDR2 as SYDVKM. The full variable domain, completed using reference TRBV28 and TRBJ2-1, is DVKVTQSSRYLVKRTGEKVFLECVQDMDHENMFWYRQDPGLGLRLIYFSYDVKMKEKGDIPEGYSVSREKKERFSLILESASTNQTSMYLCASSLLERRNNEQFFGPGTRLTVL.

The V gene is TRBV2, the J gene TRBJ2-3; D is possibly TRBD1 (7 bases). With 8 bases removed from V and 2 bases from J, the gap between germline ends came to 20 bases. This CDR3 region has 16 residues. Germline values: CDR1 SNHLY, CDR2 FYNNEI. CDR3 amino acids: CASFKGAGRHTDTQYF. As DNA, the CDR3 is TGTGCCAGCTTTAAGGGGGCGGGGCGCCACACAGATACGCAGTATTTT.

Points on this clone: Other nucleotide sequences from this sample produce the same CDR3. The chain couples TRBV3-1 (or the pseudogene TRBV3-2) to TRBJ1-1; a weak D match, TRBD1 (6 bases). The V gene's germline CDR1 is LGHDT and CDR2 YNNKEL (reference sequence). Between the trimmed V and J ends, which lost 0 bases and 4 bases, there was a span of 6 bases. There are 13 residues in the CDR3. DNA for the CDR3: TGTGCCAGCAGCCAAGACAGGGGCACTGAAGCTTTCTTT. Protein: CASSQDRGTEAFF.

The J gene is TRBJ2-1, the V gene TRBV18; 8 nucleotides line up with TRBD1. Germline assignment: CDR1 KGHSH and CDR2 LQKENI. With V trimmed by 4 bases and J by 5 bases, 7 bases remained unmatched. The CDR3 totals 15 residues. The CDR3 region has the DNA TGTGCCAGCTCACGGCCGGGGACAGGTAACAATGAGCAGTTCTTC. Translation gives CASSRPGTGNNEQFF.

This chain uses TRBV12-3 or TRBV12-4 with TRBJ2-7, with D possibly matching TRBD2 (6 bases). The CDR3 spans 13 residues. V lost 2 bases to trimming and J lost 6 bases, with 11 bases between them. The CDR3 sequence is CASSLIGGVEQYV. The CDR3, as DNA: TGTGCCAGCAGTTTAATCGGAGGGGTCGAGCAGTACGTC.

The chain joins TRBV7-9 to TRBJ2-7; 7 bases agree with TRBD1. This CDR3 has 14 residues. Germline assignment: CDR1 SEHNR and CDR2 FQNEAQ (reference sequence). Trimming at V came to 5 bases and at J to 4 bases, leaving 8 bases not matched to a gene. The DNA for the CDR3 is TGTGCCAGCAGCCCCCGCCGGGACAGTTACGAGCAGTACTTC. It yields the protein CASSPRRDSYEQYF.

The rearrangement joins TRBV3-1 (or the pseudogene TRBV3-2) to TRBJ2-2, with TRBD2 matching over 7 bases. CDR1 LGHDT and CDR2 YNNKEL come from the germline V gene (reference sequence). This CDR3 comprises 12 residues. V gave up 4 bases and J gave up 8 bases; unmatched junction bases: 1. For the CDR3, the DNA is TGTGCCAGCAGCCTCGGGAGGGGGGAGCTGTTTTTT. Protein sequence: CASSLGRGELFF.

The chain couples TRBV21-1 to TRBJ1-2; TRBD1, the table's D call, was not compared with the DNA. TRBV21-1 is a documented pseudogene. This CDR3 spans 15 amino acids. The CDR3 loop is CASSLNGQFNYGYTF. The CDR3 nucleotides read TGTGCCAGCAGCTTAAATGGACAGTTTAACTATGGCTACACCTTC.

This chain links TRBV20-1 with TRBJ1-5; no definite D call. Trimming left V 3 bases short and J 7 bases short, with 13 bases between. The CDR3 is made up of 13 amino acids. Germline V lookup: CDR1 DFQATT, CDR2 SNEGSKA (reference sequence). This CDR3 reads CSASSSRRQPQHF. CDR3 DNA sequence: TGCAGTGCTAGTTCATCGAGGAGACAGCCCCAGCATTTT.

V usage is TRBV2 and J usage is TRBJ1-1, with D possibly TRBD1 on 5 matching bases. Germline V gene sequence: CDR1 SNHLY, CDR2 FYNNEI. The CDR3 contains 14 residues. The V gene lost 4 bases and the J gene lost 6 bases, with 15 bases spanning the gap. CDR3 amino acids: CASSGAGTPSEAFF. CDR3 sequence (DNA): TGTGCCAGCAGTGGAGCGGGGACTCCTTCTGAAGCTTTCTTT.

This chain uses TRBV19 with TRBJ1-2; D is perhaps TRBD1 (5 bases). Looked up from germline, CDR1 is LNHDA and CDR2 is SQIVND (reference sequence). Deletions cut 7 bases from V and 2 bases from J, with 17 bases between. This CDR3 is 15 amino acids long. The CDR3 DNA is TGTGCCAGTACCCCCAGTGGGGCCCTAAACTATGGCTACACCTTC. Translation gives CASTPSGALNYGYTF.

This rearrangement joins TRBV20-1 to TRBJ2-3, with a tentative D call TRBD2 (5 bases). Looked up from germline, CDR1 is DFQATT and CDR2 is SNEGSKA (reference sequence). This CDR3 spans 11 amino acids. V was trimmed by 7 bases and J by 8 bases, leaving 13 bases between them. CDR3 protein: CSEGLSGTQYF. For the CDR3, the DNA is TGCAGTGAAGGACTGTCGGGTACGCAGTATTTT.

This chain connects TRBV28 to TRBJ1-1; weak D call: TRBD1 (5 bases). Deletions cut 5 bases from V and 6 bases from J, with 13 bases between. Germline lookup yields CDR1 MDHEN and CDR2 SYDVKM. This CDR3 is 13 amino acids long. CDR3 in amino acids: CASSRRTRSEAFF. The CDR3 DNA follows: TGTGCCAGCAGTCGCCGGACACGGTCTGAAGCTTTCTTT.

This chain connects TRBV2 to TRBJ1-2; perhaps TRBD1 as D (5 bases). Germline CDR1 and CDR2: SNHLY and FYNNEI. CDR3 length: 14 amino acids. V gave up 3 bases and J gave up 0 bases, with 8 bases separating them. CDR3 protein: CASSDTGANYGYTF. The CDR3, as DNA: TGTGCCAGCAGTGACACAGGCGCTAACTATGGCTACACCTTC.

To note about this clone: The junction departs from germline at one end; a sequencing error may be responsible. The V call is TRBV7-3, the J call TRBJ1-2, with TRBD1 matching 8 bases. This CDR3 is 13 amino acids long. CDR1 is SGHTA and CDR2 is FQGTGA in the germline V gene. The CDR3 loop is CASSLTTGVGYTF. The CDR3, as DNA: TGTGCCAGCAGCCTAACGACAGGGGTTGGCTACACCTTC.

The chain employs TRBV28 and TRBJ2-1, with 10 bases fitting TRBD2. The trim removed 3 bases at V and 2 bases at J, leaving 4 bases unmatched. There are 16 residues in the CDR3. Per the germline V gene, CDR1 is MDHEN and CDR2 is SYDVKM. As DNA, the CDR3 is TGTGCCAGCAGTTTGGCTAGCGGGGGAACCTACAATGAGCAGTTCTTC. Amino acid sequence: CASSLASGGTYNEQFF.

This sequence joins TRBV7-8 and TRBJ1-4; 7 bases are shared with TRBD1. Losses at the gene ends were 5 bases for V and 4 bases for J; bases not matched to a gene: 4. The germline V gene encodes CDR1 SGHVS and CDR2 FQNEAQ. This CDR3 spans 14 amino acids. The CDR3 DNA is TGTGCCAGCAGCCCGGGGACAGTTAATGAAAAACTGTTTTTT. Its translation: CASSPGTVNEKLFF.

The chain links TRBV30 to TRBJ2-2, with TRBD2 matching 8 bases. V lost 8 bases, J lost 0 bases, and 5 bases stayed unmatched. The CDR3 extends over 14 amino acids. Germline CDR1 is GTSNPN and CDR2 is SVGIG (reference sequence). In DNA form, the CDR3 reads TGTGCCGGCGGAGCGGGGGCGAACACCGGGGAGCTGTTTTTT. This translates into CAGGAGANTGELFF. Using reference TRBV30 and TRBJ2-2 for the parts outside the CDR3, the full variable domain is SQTIHQWPATLVQPVGSPLSLECTVEGTSNPNLYWYRQAAGRGLQLLFYSVGIGQISSEVPQNLSASRPQDRQFILSSKKLLLSDSGFYLCAGGAGANTGELFFGEGSRLTVL.

V usage is TRBV30 and J usage is TRBJ1-2, with 7 bases that match TRBD1. The germline gives CDR1 GTSNPN, CDR2 SVGIG (reference sequence). This CDR3 has 14 residues. The ends lost 5 bases at V and 6 bases at J; junction bases unmatched: 12. The CDR3: CAWSSPDRRDGYTF. The CDR3 nucleotides are TGTGCCTGGTCTAGTCCGGACAGGAGGGATGGCTACACCTTC.